This T cell receptor (beta chain) was retrieved from a study of spatial heterogeneity in lung cancer. This clonotype was counted a few times. Indicated time point: sample taken at primary tumor resection. Some 72 TRACERx patients with early, untreated non-small cell lung cancer donated samples. Whole RNA was taken from tumor, nontumor lung or frozen PBMC; it was then sequenced unsorted. The CDR3 is 18 amino acids. Trimming left V 2 bases short and J 1 base short, with 22 bases between. CDR1 and CDR2 (germline): DFQATT, SNEGSKA (reference sequence). MiXCR, run by TCRdb on the 5' RACE reads, gives a single entry per CDR3 protein. The sample consists of more than 2,500 distinct CDR3 sequences, approximately 8.5% of them appearing once.

Source: normal lung tissue next to the tumor, taken at surgery. The origin of this receptor is a male donor with early-stage non-small cell lung cancer. The V call is TRBV20-1, the J call TRBJ2-3; perhaps TRBD2 as D (5 bases). CDR3 loop: CSARIPSGLGYGTDTQYF. DNA of the CDR3: TGCAGTGCTAGAATACCCAGCGGATTAGGCTACGGCACAGATACGCAGTATTTT.